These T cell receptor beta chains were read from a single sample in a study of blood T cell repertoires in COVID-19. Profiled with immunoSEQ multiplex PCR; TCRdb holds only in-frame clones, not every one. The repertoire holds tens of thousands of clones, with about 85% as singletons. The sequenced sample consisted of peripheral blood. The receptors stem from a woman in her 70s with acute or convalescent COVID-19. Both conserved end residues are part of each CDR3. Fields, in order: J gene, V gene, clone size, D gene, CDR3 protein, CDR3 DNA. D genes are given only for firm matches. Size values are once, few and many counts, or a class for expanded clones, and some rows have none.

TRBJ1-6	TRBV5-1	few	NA	CASSLRDINSPLHF	TGCGCCAGCAGCCTTCGGGACATTAATTCACCCCTCCACTTT
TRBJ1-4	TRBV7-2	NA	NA	CASSLGTGSGLDEKLFF	TGTGCCAGCAGCTTGGGCACAGGATCGGGCCTCGATGAAAAACTGTTTTTT
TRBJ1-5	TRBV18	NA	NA	CASSRGNSNQPQHF	TGTGCCAGCTCAAGAGGGAATAGCAATCAGCCCCAGCATTTT
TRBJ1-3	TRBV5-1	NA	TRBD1	CASSNGTGSGNTIYF	TGCGCCAGCAGCAACGGGACAGGCTCTGGAAACACCATATATTTT
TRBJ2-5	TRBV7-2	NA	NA	CASSLVAVGETQYF	TGTGCCAGCAGCTTAGTTGCCGTCGGGGAGACCCAGTACTTC
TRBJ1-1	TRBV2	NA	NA	CASTLQGESTEAFF	TGTGCCAGCACCCTTCAGGGCGAAAGCACTGAAGCTTTCTTT
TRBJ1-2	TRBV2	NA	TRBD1	CASKVSGQGNYGYTF	TGTGCCAGCAAGGTCTCGGGACAGGGGAACTATGGCTACACCTTC
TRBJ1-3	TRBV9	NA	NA	CASSPTSTYSGNTIYF	TGTGCCAGCAGCCCTACTTCGACTTACTCTGGAAACACCATATATTTT
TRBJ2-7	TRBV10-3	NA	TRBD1	CAISESPGKGAFNEQYF	TGTGCCATCAGTGAGTCTCCGGGAAAGGGGGCGTTTAACGAGCAGTACTTC
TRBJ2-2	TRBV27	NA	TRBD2	CAGRESGGTGELFF	TGTGCCGGTAGGGAGAGCGGGGGCACCGGGGAGCTGTTTTTT
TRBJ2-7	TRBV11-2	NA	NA	CASSLSPTVYYEQYF	TGTGCCAGCAGCTTATCCCCGACAGTCTACTACGAGCAGTACTTC
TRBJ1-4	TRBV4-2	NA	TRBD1	CASSHGQGRGNEKLFF	TGTGCCAGCAGCCACGGACAGGGCCGAGGTAATGAAAAACTGTTTTTT
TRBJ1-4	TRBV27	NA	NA	CASTGAGGNEKLFF	TGTGCCAGCACCGGGGCGGGGGGAAATGAAAAACTGTTTTTT
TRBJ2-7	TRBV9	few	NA	CASSVRYRESELYF	TGTGCCAGCAGCGTCCGATACAGGGAGAGTGAACTGTACTTC
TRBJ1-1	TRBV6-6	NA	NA	CASSYARGGTEAFF	TGTGCCAGCAGTTACGCCCGTGGAGGCACTGAAGCTTTCTTT
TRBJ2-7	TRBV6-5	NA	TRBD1	CASSGQGEGEQYF	TGTGCCAGCTCCGGACAGGGGGAGGGCGAGCAGTACTTC
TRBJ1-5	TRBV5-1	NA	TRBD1	CASREMTGRDQPQHF	TGCGCCAGCAGAGAAATGACAGGGCGGGATCAGCCCCAGCATTTT
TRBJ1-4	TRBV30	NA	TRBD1	CAWSPGQVNEKLFF	TGTGCCTGGAGCCCGGGACAGGTGAATGAAAAACTGTTTTTT
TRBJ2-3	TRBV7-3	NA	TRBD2	CASSPSGGAADTQYF	TGTGCCAGCAGCCCTAGCGGGGGGGCCGCAGATACGCAGTATTTT
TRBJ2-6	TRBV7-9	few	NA	CASSSHSGANVLTF	TGTGCCAGCAGCTCCCACTCTGGGGCCAACGTCCTGACTTTC
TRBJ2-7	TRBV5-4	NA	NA	CASSTTGSYEQYF	TGTGCCAGCAGCACAACCGGGAGCTACGAGCAGTACTTC
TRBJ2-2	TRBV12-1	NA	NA	CASSRASGLAGGRHTGELFF	TGTGCCAGCAGCAGGGCTTCGGGACTAGCGGGGGGGCGTCACACCGGGGAGCTGTTTTTT
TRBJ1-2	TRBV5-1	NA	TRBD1	CASSIGTASNYGYTF	TGCGCCAGCAGCATCGGGACAGCCTCTAACTATGGCTACACCTTC
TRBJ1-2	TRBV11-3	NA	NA	CASSHGQNTNYGYTF	TGTGCCAGCAGCCATGGACAGAATACTAACTATGGCTACACCTTC
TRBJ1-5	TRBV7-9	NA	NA	CASSLELQPQHF	TGTGCCAGCAGCTTAGAGCTTCAGCCCCAGCATTTT
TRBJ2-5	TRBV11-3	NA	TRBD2	CASSAPGLADGETQYF	TGTGCCAGCAGCGCGCCGGGACTAGCTGACGGGGAGACCCAGTACTTC
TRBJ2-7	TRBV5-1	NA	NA	CASSLVGHQIYEQYF	TGCGCCAGCAGCTTGGTGGGACATCAGATCTACGAGCAGTACTTC
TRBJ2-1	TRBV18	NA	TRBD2	CASSPGLAVDEQFF	TGTGCCAGCTCACCGGGACTAGCTGTTGACGAGCAGTTCTTC
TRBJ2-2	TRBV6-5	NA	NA	CASSWTDNTGELFF	TGTGCCAGCAGCTGGACAGACAACACCGGGGAGCTGTTTTTT
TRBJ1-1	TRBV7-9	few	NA	CASSLSLNTEAFF	TGTGCCAGCAGCTTATCTCTGAACACTGAAGCTTTCTTT
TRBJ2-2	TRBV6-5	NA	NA	CASSHNRVVGELFF	TGTGCCAGCAGTCACAACAGGGTAGTAGGGGAGCTGTTTTTT
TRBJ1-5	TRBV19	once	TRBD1	CASSSTGASNRPQHF	TGTGCCAGTAGTTCCACAGGGGCAAGCAATCGGCCCCAGCATTTT
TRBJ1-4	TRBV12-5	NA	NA	CASGLDRTNEKLFF	TGTGCTAGTGGTTTGGACAGAACTAATGAAAAACTGTTTTTT
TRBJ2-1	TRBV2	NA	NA	CASSSARQGSNEQFF	TGTGCCAGCAGTTCGGCTCGGCAGGGGTCAAATGAGCAGTTCTTC
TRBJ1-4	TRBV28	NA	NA	CASSFGLEKLFF	TGTGCCAGCAGTTTCGGTCTTGAAAAACTGTTTTTT
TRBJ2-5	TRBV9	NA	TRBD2	CASSVAGGETQYF	TGTGCCAGCAGCGTAGCGGGGGGGGAGACCCAGTACTTC
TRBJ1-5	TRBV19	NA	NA	CASSMGQGNWRNQPQHF	TGTGCCAGTAGTATGGGGCAGGGGAATTGGCGCAATCAGCCCCAGCATTTT
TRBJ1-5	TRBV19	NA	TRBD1	CASSKTGGFGNQPQHF	TGTGCCAGTAGTAAGACAGGGGGCTTCGGAAATCAGCCCCAGCATTTT
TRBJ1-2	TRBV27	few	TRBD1	CATARTGTGGFGYTF	TGTGCCACTGCTAGGACCGGGACAGGGGGCTTTGGCTACACCTTC
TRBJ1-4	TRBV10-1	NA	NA	CAGSTTNEKLFF	TGCGCCGGTAGCACAACTAATGAAAAACTGTTTTTT
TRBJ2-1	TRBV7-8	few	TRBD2	CASTETSGAYNEQFF	TGTGCCAGCACCGAGACTAGCGGGGCTTACAATGAGCAGTTCTTC
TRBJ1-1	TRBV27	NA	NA	CASSFWGRQDTEAFF	TGTGCCAGCAGTTTTTGGGGGAGGCAGGACACTGAAGCTTTCTTT
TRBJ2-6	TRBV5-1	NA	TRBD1	CASSPSPQGAQGANVLTF	TGCGCCAGCAGCCCGAGCCCCCAGGGGGCGCAGGGGGCCAACGTCCTGACTTTC
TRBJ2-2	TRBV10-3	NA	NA	CAISEQEIGELFF	TGTGCCATCAGTGAACAGGAGATCGGGGAGCTGTTTTTT
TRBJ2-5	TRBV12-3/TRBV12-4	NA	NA	CASSGAGPETQYF	TGTGCCAGCTCCGGCGCAGGGCCGGAGACCCAGTACTTC
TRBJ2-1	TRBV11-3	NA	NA	CASSLQATSYNEQFF	TGTGCCAGCAGCTTACAGGCCACCTCCTACAATGAGCAGTTCTTC
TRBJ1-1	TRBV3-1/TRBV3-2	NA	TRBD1	CASRPSPKGADTEAFF	TGTGCCAGCAGGCCATCTCCCAAGGGGGCGGACACTGAAGCTTTCTTT
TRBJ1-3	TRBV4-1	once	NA	CASSQERNTAGNTIYF	TGCGCCAGCAGCCAAGAGAGGAACACGGCGGGGAACACCATATATTTT